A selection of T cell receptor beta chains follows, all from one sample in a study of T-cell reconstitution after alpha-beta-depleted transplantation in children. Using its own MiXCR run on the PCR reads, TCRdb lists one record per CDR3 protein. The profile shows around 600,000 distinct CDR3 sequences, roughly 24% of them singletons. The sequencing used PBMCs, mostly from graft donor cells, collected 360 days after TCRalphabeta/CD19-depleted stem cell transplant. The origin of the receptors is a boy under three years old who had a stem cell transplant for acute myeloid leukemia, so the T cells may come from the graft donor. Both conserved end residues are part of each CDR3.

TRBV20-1	CSARLGAGGSYEQYF
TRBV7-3	CASSSRGGEGNEQFF
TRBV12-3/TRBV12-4	CASSLAESTDTQYF
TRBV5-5	CASSSPEVSGANVLTF
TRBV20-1	CSASRTSGGAFNEQFF
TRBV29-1	CSVRQALMEEQFF
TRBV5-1	CASSPLDTPRYF
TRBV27	CASSLSRSSYEQYF
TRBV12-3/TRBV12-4	CASRRRTMNTEAFF
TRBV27	CASSLSFGVAGELFF
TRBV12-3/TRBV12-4	CASSFRTSGVNEQFF
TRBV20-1	CSAWSGAEAFF
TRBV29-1	CSVGIGGGDTQYF
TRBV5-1	CASSLRLGSGGSYEQYF
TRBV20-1	CSARESTGPSSYNSPLHF
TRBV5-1	CASSLRTSSGANVLTF
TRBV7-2	CASSLIAGWMGNTIYF
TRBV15	CATSRPQGYVKGALAKNIQYF
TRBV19	CASSPSTGRQGYTF
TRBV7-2	CASSLAPTANTEAFF
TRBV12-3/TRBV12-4	CASSLGGLSPLHF
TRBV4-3	CASSPSQSGALNEQYF
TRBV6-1	CASKIQGAGDTQYF
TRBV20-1	CSASARDRGVNEQFF
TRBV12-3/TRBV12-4	CASSLISVGNSLIYF
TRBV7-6	CASSSHGGAVADTQYF
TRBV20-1	CSASTAGGIEETQYF